This is a list of T cell receptor beta chains from one sample in a study of blood T cell repertoires in COVID-19. TCRdb keeps only in-frame clones here, not all; method: immunoSEQ multiplex PCR. Of over 200,000 clones listed, roughly four fifths are singletons. Material: peripheral blood. Receptor source: a woman between 45 and 65 years old with active or convalescent COVID-19. CDR3s include the opening cysteine and the closing phenylalanine or tryptophan. The order of the fields is V gene, clone size, J gene, CDR3 protein. Some rows mark clone size as missing; the rest say once, few, many or name a class of expanded clone.

TRBV10-1	-	TRBJ2-7	CASSESRASYEQYF
TRBV2	-	TRBJ1-1	CASIEGGAVTEAFF
TRBV29-1	-	TRBJ1-3	CSALDRADTIYF
TRBV2	-	TRBJ1-2	CASREGTNTYGYTF
TRBV7-9	-	TRBJ1-6	CASSLVPGWPLHF
TRBV5-1	-	TRBJ1-1	CASSSWEMNTEAFF
TRBV19	-	TRBJ1-5	CASSIPGQGRNQPQHF
TRBV6-5	-	TRBJ1-2	CASSYSYLANYGYTF
TRBV4-2	-	TRBJ2-1	CASSQRGLAVNNEQFF
TRBV4-1	few	TRBJ2-7	CASSLAAIGGRHYEQYF
TRBV3-1/TRBV3-2	-	TRBJ1-6	CASSQDITASYNSPLHF
TRBV4-1	-	TRBJ2-7	CASSQAQGSSYEQYF
TRBV24-1	-	TRBJ1-5	CATSKVGQPQHF
TRBV18	-	TRBJ1-1	CASSPSGQGYTTEAFF
TRBV2	-	TRBJ1-5	CASRVGQATGQPQHF
TRBV2	-	TRBJ1-5	CASSVQGLGNQPQHF
TRBV18	-	TRBJ1-1	CASSPIGGAEAFF
TRBV11-2	-	TRBJ2-3	CASSLGVGPTDTQYF
TRBV5-8	-	TRBJ2-3	CASSLLGGRTDTQYF
TRBV5-1	-	TRBJ1-1	CASSFEQYTEAFF
TRBV5-1	-	TRBJ2-3	CASSWGTSRSTDTQYF
TRBV6-5	-	TRBJ2-1	CASRTQRGAYNEQFF
TRBV28	few	TRBJ1-2	CATDSGILGGYTF
TRBV7-2	-	TRBJ2-5	CASSLYPDGGDQYF
TRBV7-3	-	TRBJ2-2	CASSLTSRTGELFF
TRBV28	few	TRBJ1-1	CAGGKDRATNTEAFF
TRBV5-4	-	TRBJ1-2	CASSRRDRVDYTF
TRBV29-1	-	TRBJ2-1	CSVPHGNEQFF
TRBV7-8	-	TRBJ1-1	CASSDRELMNTEAFF
TRBV19	-	TRBJ2-7	CASSATSGEQYF
TRBV6-6	-	TRBJ2-3	CASRTGADTQYF
TRBV28	-	TRBJ2-1	CASTPAGLSYNEQFF
TRBV10-2	-	TRBJ2-5	CASSPTNVQETQYF
TRBV3-1/TRBV3-2	-	TRBJ1-6	CASSQGQTRSYNSPLHF
TRBV5-6	-	TRBJ1-6	CASSFRQGGSPLHF
TRBV25-1	-	TRBJ1-1	CGGGLLNTEAFF
TRBV9	-	TRBJ1-5	CASSATGLEPQHF
TRBV15	few	TRBJ2-3	CATSREGTASTDTQYF
TRBV28	once	TRBJ1-2	CASSLQFTNYGYTF
TRBV27	-	TRBJ2-7	CASSLLPSGSAEQYF
TRBV29-1	-	TRBJ2-7	CSVDRGGAYEQYF
TRBV28	-	TRBJ2-2	CASSLIRQGGTGELFF
TRBV19	-	TRBJ1-1	CASSIAGGRSTEAFF
TRBV24-1	-	TRBJ2-3	CATSDFAGSTDTQYF
TRBV6-5	-	TRBJ1-3	CASSYGAFSGNTIYF
TRBV18	once	TRBJ2-5	CASSPFPSGATSRETQYF
TRBV24-1	once	TRBJ2-1	CATSDPGLAGGVNEQFF
TRBV10-3	-	TRBJ1-1	CAISESRTGLTEAFF
TRBV7-3	-	TRBJ2-1	CASRSSGSYNEQFF
TRBV11-2	-	TRBJ2-1	CASSLDLGFYNEQFF
TRBV4-1	-	TRBJ2-5	CASSQDRASGRGTQYF
TRBV7-9	-	TRBJ2-6	CASSLVQSSGANVLTF
TRBV4-2	-	TRBJ2-3	CASSLRGLAGADTQYF
TRBV18	-	TRBJ2-7	CASSPEGALGEQYF
TRBV28	-	TRBJ1-2	CASNSVVGRGYGYTF
TRBV28	-	TRBJ1-2	CASSFPGSEGAFYGYTF
TRBV7-2	-	TRBJ2-1	CASLDWRDNEQFF